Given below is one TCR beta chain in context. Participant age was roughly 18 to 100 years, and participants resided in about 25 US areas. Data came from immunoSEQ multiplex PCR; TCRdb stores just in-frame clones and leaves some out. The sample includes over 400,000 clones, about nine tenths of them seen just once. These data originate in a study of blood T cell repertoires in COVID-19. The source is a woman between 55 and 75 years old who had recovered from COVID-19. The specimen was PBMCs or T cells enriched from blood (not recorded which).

The CDR3, as DNA: TGTGCCAGCGCGGGGGGCAGGGAGACCCAGTACTTC. Translation gives CASAGGRETQYF. This chain joins TRBV7-8 and TRBJ2-5, with 8 bases aligning to TRBD2. The ends lost 8 bases at V and 5 bases at J; junction bases unmatched: 4. This CDR3 contains 12 residues. Germline-derived CDR1 and CDR2 are SGHVS and FQNEAQ.